The clone carrying this T cell receptor beta chain has a handful of counts. The repertoire was sequenced with immunoSEQ multiplex PCR; TCRdb's copy has only in-frame clones and lacks some. The data contain 100,000 to 150,000 clones, roughly 85% of them seen just once; the ten biggest clones take up about 7%. The CDR3 length is 12 residues. CDR1 and CDR2 (germline): GTSNPN, SVGIG (reference sequence). V was trimmed by 7 bases and J by 5 bases, leaving 9 bases between them. This sample is part of a study of blood T cell repertoires in COVID-19. Looking at the study overall: Collection of acute and convalescent COVID-19 samples took place in the United States, Italy and Spain. T cells, B-cell-depleted T cells, or PBMCs provided the cDNA or gDNA that served as material.

V usage is TRBV30 and J usage is TRBJ1-6, with TRBD1 as a possible D gene (5 bases). This receptor was taken from a man at least 80 years old with active or convalescent COVID-19. Sequencing used peripheral blood. DNA of the CDR3: TGTGCCTTCAGACAGAATAATTCACCCCTCCACTTT. The encoded protein is CAFRQNNSPLHF.